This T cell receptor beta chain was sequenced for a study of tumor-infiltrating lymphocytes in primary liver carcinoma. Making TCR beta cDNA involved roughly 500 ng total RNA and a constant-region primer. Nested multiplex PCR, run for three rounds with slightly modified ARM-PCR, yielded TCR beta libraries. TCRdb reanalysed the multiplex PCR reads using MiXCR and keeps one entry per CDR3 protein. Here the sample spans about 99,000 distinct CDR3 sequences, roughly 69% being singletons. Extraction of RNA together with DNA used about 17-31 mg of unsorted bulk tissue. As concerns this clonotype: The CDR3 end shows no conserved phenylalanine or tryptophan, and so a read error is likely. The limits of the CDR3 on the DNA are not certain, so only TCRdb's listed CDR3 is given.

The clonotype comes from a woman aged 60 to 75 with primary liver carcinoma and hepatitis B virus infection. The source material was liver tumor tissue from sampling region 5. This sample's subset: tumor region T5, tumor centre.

The CDR3 sequence: CASSLDRGPISL. The rearrangement links TRBV11-2 to TRBJ1-1. Including both end residues, the CDR3 is 12 amino acids long. Germline loops: CDR1 SGHAT, CDR2 FQNNGV.